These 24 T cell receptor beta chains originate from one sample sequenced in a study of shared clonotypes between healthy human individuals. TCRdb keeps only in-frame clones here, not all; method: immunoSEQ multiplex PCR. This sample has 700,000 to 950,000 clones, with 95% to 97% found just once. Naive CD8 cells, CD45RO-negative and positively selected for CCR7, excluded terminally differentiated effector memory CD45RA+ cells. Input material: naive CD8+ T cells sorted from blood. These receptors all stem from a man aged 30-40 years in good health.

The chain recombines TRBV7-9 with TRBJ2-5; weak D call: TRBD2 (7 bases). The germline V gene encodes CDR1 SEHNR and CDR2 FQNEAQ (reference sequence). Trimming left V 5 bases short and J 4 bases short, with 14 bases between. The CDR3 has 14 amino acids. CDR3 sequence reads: CASSLGGQGETQYF. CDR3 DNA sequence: TGTGCCAGCAGCCTCGGGGGGCAGGGAGAGACCCAGTACTTC.

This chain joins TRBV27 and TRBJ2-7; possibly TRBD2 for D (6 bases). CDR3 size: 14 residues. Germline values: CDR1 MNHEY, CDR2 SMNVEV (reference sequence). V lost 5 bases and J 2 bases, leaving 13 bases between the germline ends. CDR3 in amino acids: CASSIRDSAYEQYF. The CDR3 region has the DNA TGTGCCAGCAGTATCCGGGACTCGGCCTACGAGCAGTACTTC.

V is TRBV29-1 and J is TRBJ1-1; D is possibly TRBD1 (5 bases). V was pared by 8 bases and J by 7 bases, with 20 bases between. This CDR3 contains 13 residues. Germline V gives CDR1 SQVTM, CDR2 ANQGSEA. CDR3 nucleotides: TGCAGCCCCAGGGCCTTCGATTCGGGTGAAGCTTTCTTT. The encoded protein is CSPRAFDSGEAFF.

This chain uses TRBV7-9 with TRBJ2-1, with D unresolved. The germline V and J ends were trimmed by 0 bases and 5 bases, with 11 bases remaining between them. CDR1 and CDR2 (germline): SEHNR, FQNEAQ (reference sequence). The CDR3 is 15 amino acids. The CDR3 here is CASSLAGYYNNEQFF. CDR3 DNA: TGTGCCAGCAGCTTAGCGGGATACTATAACAATGAGCAGTTCTTC.

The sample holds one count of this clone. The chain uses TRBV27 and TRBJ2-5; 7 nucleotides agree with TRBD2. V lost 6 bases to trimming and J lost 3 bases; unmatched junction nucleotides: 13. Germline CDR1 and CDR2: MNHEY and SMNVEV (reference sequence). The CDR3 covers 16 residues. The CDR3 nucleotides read TGTGCCAGCAGCACCGGCGGGAGAAGGTTTGAAGAGACCCAGTACTTC. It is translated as CASSTGGRRFEETQYF.

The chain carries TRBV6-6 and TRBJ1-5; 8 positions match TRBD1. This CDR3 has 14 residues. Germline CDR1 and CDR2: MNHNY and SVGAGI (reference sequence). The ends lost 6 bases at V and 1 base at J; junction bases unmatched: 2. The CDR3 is CASRGQGSNQPQHF. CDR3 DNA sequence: TGTGCCAGCAGAGGACAGGGAAGCAATCAGCCCCAGCATTTT.

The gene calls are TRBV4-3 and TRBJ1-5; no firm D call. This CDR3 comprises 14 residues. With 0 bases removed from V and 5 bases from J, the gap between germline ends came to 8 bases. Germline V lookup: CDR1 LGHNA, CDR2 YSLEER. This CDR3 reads CASSQDQVDQPQHF. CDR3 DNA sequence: TGCGCCAGCAGCCAAGACCAGGTCGATCAGCCCCAGCATTTT.

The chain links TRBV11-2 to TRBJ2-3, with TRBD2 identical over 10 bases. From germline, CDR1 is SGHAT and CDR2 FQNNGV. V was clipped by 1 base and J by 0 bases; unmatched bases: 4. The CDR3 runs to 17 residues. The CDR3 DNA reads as TGTGCCAGCAGCTTAGGTCCTAGCGGGAGTAGCACAGATACGCAGTATTTT. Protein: CASSLGPSGSSTDTQYF.

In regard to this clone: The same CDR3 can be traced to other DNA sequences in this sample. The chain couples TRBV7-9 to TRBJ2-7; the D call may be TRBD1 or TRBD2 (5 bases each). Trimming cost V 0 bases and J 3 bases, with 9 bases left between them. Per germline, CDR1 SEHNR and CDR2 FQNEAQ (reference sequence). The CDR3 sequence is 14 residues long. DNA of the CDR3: TGTGCCAGCAGCTTAGCGGGGACCTTCTACGAGCAGTACTTC. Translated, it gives CASSLAGTFYEQYF.

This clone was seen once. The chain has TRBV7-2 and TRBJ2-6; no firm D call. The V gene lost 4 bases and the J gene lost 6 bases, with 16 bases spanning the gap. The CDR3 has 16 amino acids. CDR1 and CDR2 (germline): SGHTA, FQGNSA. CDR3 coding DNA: TGTGCCAGCAGCTCCCTTCCTGGCGGCCAGGCCAACGTCCTGACTTTC. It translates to CASSSLPGGQANVLTF.

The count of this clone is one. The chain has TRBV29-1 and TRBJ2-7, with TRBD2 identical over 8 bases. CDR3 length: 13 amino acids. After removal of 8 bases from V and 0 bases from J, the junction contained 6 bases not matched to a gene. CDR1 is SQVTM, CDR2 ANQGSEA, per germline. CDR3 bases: TGCAGCATGACTAGCGCGAGCTCCTACGAGCAGTACTTC. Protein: CSMTSASSYEQYF.

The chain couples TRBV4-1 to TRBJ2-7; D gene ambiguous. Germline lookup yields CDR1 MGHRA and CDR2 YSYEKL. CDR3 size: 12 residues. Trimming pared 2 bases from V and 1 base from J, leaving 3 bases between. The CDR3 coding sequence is TGCGCCAGCAGCCAACGGTCCTACGAGCAGTACTTC. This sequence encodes CASSQRSYEQYF.

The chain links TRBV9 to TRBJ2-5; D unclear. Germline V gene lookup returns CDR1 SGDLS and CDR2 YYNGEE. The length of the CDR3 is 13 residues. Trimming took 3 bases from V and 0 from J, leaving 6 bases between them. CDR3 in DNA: TGTGCCAGCAGCGCCGAGAACCAAGAGACCCAGTACTTC. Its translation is CASSAENQETQYF.

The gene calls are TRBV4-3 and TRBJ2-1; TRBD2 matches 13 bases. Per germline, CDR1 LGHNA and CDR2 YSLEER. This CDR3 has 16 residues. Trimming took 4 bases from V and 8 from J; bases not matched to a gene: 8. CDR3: CASSPSGLAGVDEQFF. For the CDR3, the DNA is TGCGCCAGCAGCCCGTCAGGACTAGCGGGAGTAGATGAGCAGTTCTTC.

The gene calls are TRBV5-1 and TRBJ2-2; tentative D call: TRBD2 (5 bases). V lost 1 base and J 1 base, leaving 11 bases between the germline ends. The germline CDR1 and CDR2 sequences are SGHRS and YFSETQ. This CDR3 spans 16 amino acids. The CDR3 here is CASSLYLRENTGELFF. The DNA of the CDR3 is TGCGCCAGCAGCTTGTATCTCCGGGAGAACACCGGGGAGCTGTTTTTT.

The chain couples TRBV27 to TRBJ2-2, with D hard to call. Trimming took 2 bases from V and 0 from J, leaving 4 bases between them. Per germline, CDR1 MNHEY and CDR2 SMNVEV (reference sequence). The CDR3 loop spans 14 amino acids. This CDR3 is CASSLGSNTGELFF. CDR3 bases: TGTGCCAGCAGTTTAGGGTCGAACACCGGGGAGCTGTTTTTT.

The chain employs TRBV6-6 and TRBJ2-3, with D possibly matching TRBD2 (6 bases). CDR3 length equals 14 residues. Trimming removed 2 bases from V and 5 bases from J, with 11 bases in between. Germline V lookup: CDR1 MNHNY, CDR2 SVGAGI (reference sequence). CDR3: CASSYVSSGDTQYF. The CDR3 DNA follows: TGTGCCAGCAGTTACGTGAGTAGCGGAGATACGCAGTATTTT.

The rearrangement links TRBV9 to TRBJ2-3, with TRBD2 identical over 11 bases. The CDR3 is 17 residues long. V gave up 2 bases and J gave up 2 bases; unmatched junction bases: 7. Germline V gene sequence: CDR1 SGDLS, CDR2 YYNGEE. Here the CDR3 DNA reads TGTGCCAGCAGCGTCAATAAACTAGCGGGAGACACAGATACGCAGTATTTT. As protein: CASSVNKLAGDTDTQYF. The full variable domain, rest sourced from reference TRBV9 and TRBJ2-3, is DSGVTQTPKHLITATGQRVTLRCSPRSGDLSVYWYQQSLDQGLQFLIQYYNGEERAKGNILERFSAQQFPDLHSELNLSSLELGDSALYFCASSVNKLAGDTDTQYFGPGTRLTVL.

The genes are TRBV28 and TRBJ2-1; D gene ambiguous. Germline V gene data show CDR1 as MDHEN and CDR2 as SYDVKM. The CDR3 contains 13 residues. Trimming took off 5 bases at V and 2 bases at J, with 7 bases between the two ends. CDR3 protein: CASSPDTYNEQFF. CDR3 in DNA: TGTGCCAGCAGTCCCGACACCTACAATGAGCAGTTCTTC.

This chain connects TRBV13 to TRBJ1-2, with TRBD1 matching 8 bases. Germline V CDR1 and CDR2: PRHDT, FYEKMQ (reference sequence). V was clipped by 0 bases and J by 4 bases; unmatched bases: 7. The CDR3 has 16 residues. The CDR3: CASSLGLQGASYGYTF. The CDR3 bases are TGTGCCAGCAGCTTAGGCCTTCAGGGGGCCAGCTATGGCTACACCTTC. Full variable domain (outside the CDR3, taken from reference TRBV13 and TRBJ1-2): AAGVIQSPRHLIKEKRETATLKCYPIPRHDTVYWYQQGPGQDPQFLISFYEKMQSDKGSIPDRFSAQQFSDYHSELNMSSLELGDSALYFCASSLGLQGASYGYTFGSGTRLTVV.

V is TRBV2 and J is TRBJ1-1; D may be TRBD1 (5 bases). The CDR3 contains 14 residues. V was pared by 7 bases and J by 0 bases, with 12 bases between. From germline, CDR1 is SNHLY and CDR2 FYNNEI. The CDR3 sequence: CASTIDRVNTEAFF. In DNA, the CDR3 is TGTGCCAGCACCATTGACAGAGTGAACACTGAAGCTTTCTTT.

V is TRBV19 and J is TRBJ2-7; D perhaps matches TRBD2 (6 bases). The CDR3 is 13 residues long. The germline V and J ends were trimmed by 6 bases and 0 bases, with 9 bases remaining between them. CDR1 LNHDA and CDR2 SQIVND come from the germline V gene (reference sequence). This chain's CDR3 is CASSVGLSYEQYF. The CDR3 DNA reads TGTGCCAGTAGCGTGGGACTCTCCTACGAGCAGTACTTC. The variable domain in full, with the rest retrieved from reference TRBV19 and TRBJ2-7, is DGGITQSPKYLFRKEGQNVTLSCEQNLNHDAMYWYRQDPGQGLRLIYYSQIVNDFQKGDIAEGYSVSREKKESFPLTVTSAQKNPTAFYLCASSVGLSYEQYFGPGTRLTVT.

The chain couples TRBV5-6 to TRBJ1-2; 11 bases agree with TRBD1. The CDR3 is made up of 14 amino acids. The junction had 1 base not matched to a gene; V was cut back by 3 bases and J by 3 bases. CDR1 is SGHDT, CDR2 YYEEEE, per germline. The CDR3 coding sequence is TGTGCCAGCAGCTCGGGACAGGGGGACTATGGCTACACCTTC. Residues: CASSSGQGDYGYTF.

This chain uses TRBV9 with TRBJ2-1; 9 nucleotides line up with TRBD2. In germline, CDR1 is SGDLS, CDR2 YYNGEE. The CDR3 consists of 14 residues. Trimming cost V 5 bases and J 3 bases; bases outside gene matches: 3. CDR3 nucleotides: TGTGCCAGCAGTATAGCGGGAGACTACAATGAGCAGTTCTTC. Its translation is CASSIAGDYNEQFF.